This T cell receptor beta chain was sequenced in a study of blood T cell repertoires in COVID-19 (dated by TCRdb to between 2020 and 2021). As for the study more broadly: Samples from collaborators originated in the United States, Italy and Spain and spanned both the acute and convalescent phases of COVID-19. The dataset comprised deeply sampled blood TCRbeta repertoires from subjects exposed to, actively infected with, or recovered from COVID-19. Where available, HLA class I and class II types were taken from metadata supplied by the sample provider and were not determined by assay-based typing. The prospective study material was composed of cDNA or gDNA derived from T cells, B-cell-depleted T cells, or PBMCs. The repertoires were released in a freely available public database intended as a resource for research on the immune response to SARS-CoV-2. The sample metadata nearly always contained a de-identified subject ID, COVID-19 status, age in years and sex. The samples were drawn from the first 160 participants of the ongoing ImmuneRACE study and from 1,254 subjects provided by 6 global collaborators.

Participants in the prospective study were aged roughly 18 to 95 years, lived in 20 to 25 United States geographic areas, and enrolled through a virtual design. To assign participants to cohorts, the prospective study relied on clinical history that participants themselves reported in a screening survey and a study questionnaire. In the prospective study, mobile phlebotomists collected whole blood, serum and a nasopharyngeal or oropharyngeal swab from each participant. Participants in the prospective study had the option to provide additional blood draws and questionnaires over a roughly 2-month period. Before DNA extraction, prospective study blood samples were shipped either frozen or at room temperature. The immunoSEQ Assay, a bias-controlled multiplex PCR, was used to amplify TCRbeta CDR3 regions from genomic DNA. Per the original workflow: Nucleated cell counts per sample were estimated from amplification of reference gene primers within the assay. To quantify the absolute abundance of each unique TCRbeta CDR3 rearrangement, sequence reads were collapsed and filtered. For each sample, productive Simpson clonality was calculated by taking the square root of Simpson's diversity index across productive rearrangements. In TCRdb, the immuneACCESS table is reduced to in-frame sequences with V and J assigned. These tables do not hold every clone; where another copy was compared, an unresolved V gene accounts for under half, and the others remain unexplained. From that table come the V and J calls and clone size; the DNA was used to work out D and trimming. The sample table records roughly 200,000 clones; 85% to 90% of these occur just once. The biggest ten clones account for almost 4% of the sample.

The paper's findings and limits, for the study overall: How much clinical and demographic metadata was included differed by source and by participant, and the metadata was provided uncurated.

To note about this clone: Its antigen has not been determined. No quality values exist for individual bases; no much larger clone is one base distant.

Sequences SGHDT (CDR1) and YYEEEE (CDR2) are obtained from the germline V gene. V gives up 2 bases and J gives up 0 bases, and the segment between their germline ends measures 8 bases. Its CDR3 holds 14 amino acids, cysteine through phenylalanine. The retained sequence is limited to the CDR3, 42 bases, with the frame set at the first base. The rearrangement combines TRBV5-6 with TRBJ2-5, and the D gene may be TRBD2, 6 bases matching. This TCR derives from a woman in her twenties or thirties with acute COVID-19. Input material: PBMCs or T cells enriched from blood (not recorded which). The sequenced DNA: TGTGCCAGCAGCTTTACGGGGGACCAAGAGACCCAGTACTTC. Its translation reads: CASSFTGDQETQYF.